This section outlines one T cell receptor beta chain sequence together with its context. This clonotype is medium-sized (0.01 to 0.1%) as judged by frequency; no count is noted. Its antigen is currently not known. In the germline V gene, CDR1 corresponds to MNHNS and CDR2 to SASEGT. The CDR3 runs 13 residues from the cysteine to the phenylalanine. No DNA appears here. This sample was included in a study of T cell clusters in autoimmune cytopenias (dated by TCRdb to about 2019). A note on the overall study: Healthy donor controls had a mean age of 56 years and a median age of approximately 61 years, with about 55% of the 43 female. Per sample, TRB sequencing gave a median depth of around 55,000 reads and a median of about 2,300 distinct TRB clonotypes. Peripheral blood TRB and IGH repertoires were sequenced in autoimmune cytopenia patients at active disease and during treatment follow-up, alongside healthy, CLL and autoimmune hepatitis controls. The study aimed to test whether autoimmune cytopenia patients carry a disease-specific immune repertoire signature usable as a blood-based biomarker. Autoimmune hepatitis repertoires were compared against about two dozen age- and sex-matched healthy donors. For primary cytopenia, the controls were under 30 age-matched healthy donors, and for secondary cytopenia, the controls were around 13 age-matched CLL patients.

Study-level results and caveats: TRB repertoire shifts, with less even repertoires observed in secondary cytopenia and CLL, were mostly attributed to lymphoma bias rather than autoimmunity. The cluster-lack signature was not observed for secondary cytopenia versus CLL, as the signature was apparently masked by the dominant lymphoma-associated repertoire. The T cell clusters were only ever defined in silico, so experimental validation of their functional role was still needed. GLIPH results suggested that primary autoimmune cytopenia patients were missing physiological T cell clusters, with approximately 47 clusters found only in healthy donors compared with 15 to 20 found only in patients. Healthy donors showed roughly 2.8-fold more exclusive TRB clusters than active autoimmune hepatitis patients, consistent with an autoimmunity-wide signature.

Each sample's TRB amplification started from 200 to 300 ng of peripheral blood genomic DNA, which corresponds to 38,000 or so genome equivalents. TRB rearrangements were amplified by multiplex PCR using a touch-down protocol with TRB-A and TRB-B primer pools mixed in one tube. Illumina adapters and sample indices were added to the amplicons through two consecutive PCR reactions using Phusion HS II polymerase. The amplicons were purified from gel with the NucleoSpin Gel and PCR Clean-up kit, after which the amplicons were quantified by Qubit and checked for quality on an Agilent 2100 Bioanalyzer. Sequencing of the libraries was done on an Illumina MiSeq with paired-end, single-indexed, 600-cycle runs. Concerning the study's data processing: Alignment and assembly of TRB reads were performed with MiXCR version 2.1.12 and the default MiXCR reference library. A clone was defined by each unique CDR3 nucleotide sequence, and analysis was restricted to productive sequences with at least two reads. Repertoire diversity was assessed by alpha-parameterized diversity profiles (alpha 0 to 5), including Shannon (alpha 1) and Simpson (alpha 2) indices, computed with an R script. The tcR package was used to compute combinatorial TRB VJ usage, and cohorts were compared on this usage by principal component analysis with ade4. GLIPH clustering of TCRbeta CDR3s was carried out on cohort pairs matched by age and read depth, and cluster frequencies were compared by Wilcoxon test. Reads reprocessed by TCRdb are summarized as one entry per CDR3 protein sequence, and DNA is absent. These V and J calls are TCRdb output, not the study's own analysis. The sample's table lists a count of 3,700 or so distinct CDR3 sequences. The ten largest account for approximately 15% of the sample.

The same data also went into a second study, on T cell repertoires in aging, cancer and after chemotherapy. As the second paper documents: The donors fell into six age groups ranging from 30 or younger to 70 or older, and each group had at least three individuals. TCR repertoires from healthy donor controls were recorded over periods of several months to years and showed clear clonal overlap between repeated samplings. Roughly 9.6 million TCR reads were contained in the full dataset. Compared with age-matched healthy donors, untreated patients with either hematological or solid cancers had significantly lower TCR diversity in the blood along with higher clonality. In healthy donors, the decline in TCR diversity with age was mainly due to loss of richness, whereas in cancer patients loss of evenness also played a role. An increase in median generation probability over the chemotherapy interval was observed in both cancer cohorts, suggesting that the repertoire was reconstituted through rebound thymic output. According to the authors, the repertoire data do not allow conclusions to be drawn about immunological memory after chemotherapy. To examine immunoaging and T cell reconstitution after chemotherapy, the study profiled TCR beta repertoires in peripheral blood from healthy donors and cancer patients. The cohort comprised some 220 cancer patients, 94 with hematological and some 120 with solid cancers, plus 95 healthy donors as a reference group. Processing of the TRB sequences was carried out with MiXCR versions 2.12 and 3.0.5. Repertoire metrics included Shannon diversity, evenness, clonality (one minus evenness), and alpha-parameterized diversity profiles from alpha 0 to 5. The IGoR algorithm was used to calculate generation probabilities of clones in the paired pre- and post-chemotherapy samples.

The sequencing input was peripheral blood. This clonotype was obtained from a human donor in good health. The sequence joins TRBV6-1 to TRBJ1-2. CDR3 reads: CASRDLYNYGYTF.